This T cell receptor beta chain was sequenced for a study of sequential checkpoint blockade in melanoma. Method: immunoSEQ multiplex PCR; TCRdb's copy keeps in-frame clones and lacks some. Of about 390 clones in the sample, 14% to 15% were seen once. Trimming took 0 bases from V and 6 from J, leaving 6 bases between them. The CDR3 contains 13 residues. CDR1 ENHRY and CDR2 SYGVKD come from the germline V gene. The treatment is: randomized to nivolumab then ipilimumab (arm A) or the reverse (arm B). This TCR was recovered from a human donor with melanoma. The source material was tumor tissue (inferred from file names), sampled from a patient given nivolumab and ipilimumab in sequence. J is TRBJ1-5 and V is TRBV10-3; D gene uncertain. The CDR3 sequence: CAISESRSQPQHF. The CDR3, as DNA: TGTGCCATCAGTGAGTCGAGGAGTCAGCCCCAGCATTTT.